This passage covers 23 T cell receptor beta chains from one sample sequenced in a study of cytomegalovirus exposure and HLA in healthy donors. The primer mix had 60 Vbeta and 13 Jbeta primers. The protocol was immunoSEQ multiplex PCR, while the TCRdb copy is restricted to in-frame clones and leaves out a portion. The sample totals approximately 110,000 clones. The sample comprised PBMCs. These receptors originate from a young man in good health and CMV-seronegative.

The chain combines TRBV19 with TRBJ2-1; 8 bases align to TRBD1. This CDR3 is 15 amino acids long. Germline V gene data show CDR1 as LNHDA and CDR2 as SQIVND (reference sequence). Germline trimming cut 7 bases from V and 9 bases from J; bases unmatched to any gene: 14. CDR3 amino acids: CASTPGQGSLGEQFF. The CDR3 DNA follows: TGTGCCAGTACCCCTGGACAGGGAAGCTTGGGTGAGCAGTTCTTC.

The chain couples TRBV29-1 to TRBJ2-5, with 7 bases aligning to TRBD1. V shed 6 bases and J 3 bases; nucleotides not matched to a gene: 10. Germline CDR1 is SQVTM and CDR2 is ANQGSEA. The length of the CDR3 is 14 residues. The CDR3 DNA reads TGCAGCGTAGCAGGGGTCAGGGGGAAAGAGACCCAGTACTTC. Translation: CSVAGVRGKETQYF.

As regards this clone: Distinct nucleotide sequences in the sample also encode this CDR3. V and J are TRBV5-1 and TRBJ1-1; 10 bases line up with TRBD1. The CDR3 contains 14 residues. V lost 0 bases to trimming and J lost 5 bases; unmatched junction nucleotides: 1. CDR1 is SGHRS and CDR2 is YFSETQ in the germline V gene. CDR3 coding DNA: TGCGCCAGCAGCTTGGGGACAGGGGGTACTGAAGCTTTCTTT. It specifies CASSLGTGGTEAFF.

The chain employs TRBV5-1 and TRBJ2-1, with TRBD2 identical over 7 bases. The J segment lost 2 bases and the V segment lost 7 bases, leaving 12 bases of the junction unmatched. Germline CDR1 reads SGHRS; CDR2 reads YFSETQ. The CDR3 consists of 16 residues. The CDR3 loop reads CASYYGMGGAYNEQFF. The CDR3 DNA is TGCGCCAGCTATTATGGGATGGGGGGGGCCTACAATGAGCAGTTCTTC.

This rearrangement joins TRBV4-1 to TRBJ1-2; D might be TRBD1 (6 bases). The CDR3 spans 16 residues. Germline assignment: CDR1 MGHRA and CDR2 YSYEKL. The V and J ends lost 0 bases and 4 bases respectively, with 15 bases between them. CDR3 protein: CASSQDHQGFVYGYTF. In nucleotides, the CDR3 is TGCGCCAGCAGCCAAGATCATCAGGGGTTTGTCTATGGCTACACCTTC.

This chain uses TRBV18 with TRBJ2-3; possible D gene TRBD2, 6 bases. Germline V CDR1 and CDR2: KGHSH, LQKENI. V lost 8 bases and J 0 bases, leaving 12 bases between the germline ends. The CDR3 extends over 14 amino acids. CDR3 nucleotide sequence: TGTGCCAGCCCCCTTGGGACTAGCACAGATACGCAGTATTTT. It yields the protein CASPLGTSTDTQYF.

This chain connects TRBV5-8 to TRBJ2-1; D perhaps matches TRBD1 (5 bases). The length of the CDR3 is 14 residues. The V end was cut by 0 bases, the J end by 3 bases, with 7 bases between. Germline V lookup: CDR1 SGHTS, CDR2 YDEGEE. CDR3 protein: CASSLGQNYNEQFF. The CDR3 coding sequence is TGTGCCAGCAGCTTGGGACAGAACTACAATGAGCAGTTCTTC.

The chain uses TRBV6-1 and TRBJ1-1; no clear D. The CDR3 loop spans 14 amino acids. Germline loops: CDR1 MNHNS, CDR2 SASEGT. Trimming shortened V by 7 bases and J by 1 base, and 13 bases separated the two germline ends. CDR3 in amino acids: CASTPNPENTEAFF. The CDR3 DNA follows: TGTGCCAGCACCCCCAATCCAGAGAACACTGAAGCTTTCTTT.

The rearrangement uses TRBV18 and TRBJ2-1, with D possibly TRBD2 on 5 matching bases. Germline loops: CDR1 KGHSH, CDR2 LQKENI. The CDR3 is made up of 14 amino acids. V shed 4 bases and J shed 2 bases, with 9 bases lying between them. The CDR3 spells CASSRTRTYNEQFF. Written as DNA, the CDR3 is TGTGCCAGCTCACGGACTCGGACCTACAATGAGCAGTTCTTC.

The rearrangement uses TRBV13 and TRBJ1-3; 9 bases are a match to TRBD1. Trimming took 4 bases from V and 0 from J; bases not matched to a gene: 16. The CDR3 contains 20 residues. CDR1 and CDR2 from the germline V gene are PRHDT and FYEKMQ (reference sequence). The CDR3 DNA sequence: TGTGCCAGCAGCTCCTTTCCCGGGACAGGGACCCTTTCCTCTGGAAACACCATATATTTT. It is translated as CASSSFPGTGTLSSGNTIYF.

The CDR3 DNA reads as TGCAGCGTTGACCGACTAGCCCAAGAGACCCAGTACTTC. Its protein product is CSVDRLAQETQYF. The genes are TRBV29-1 and TRBJ2-5; 7 bases map to TRBD2. The V segment lost 3 bases and the J segment 1 base; nucleotides outside the gene matches: 2. This CDR3 is 13 amino acids long. Looked up from germline, CDR1 is SQVTM and CDR2 is ANQGSEA. The full variable domain, completed using reference TRBV29-1 and TRBJ2-5, is SAVISQKPSRDICQRGTSLTIQCQVDSQVTMMFWYRQQPGQSLTLIATANQGSEATYESGFVIDKFPISRPNLTFSTLTVSNMSPEDSSIYLCSVDRLAQETQYFGPGTRLLVL.

The genes are TRBV5-1 and TRBJ2-3; 12 bases agree with TRBD2. The CDR3 is 16 residues long. Trimming took 6 bases from V and 4 from J; bases not matched to a gene: 9. CDR1 is SGHRS, CDR2 YFSETQ, per germline. The CDR3 is CASTVPTSGSADTQYF. The CDR3 DNA reads TGCGCCAGCACCGTACCGACTAGCGGGAGTGCAGATACGCAGTATTTT.

V usage is TRBV18 and J usage is TRBJ1-2; tentatively, D is TRBD1 (6 bases). V was pared by 3 bases and J by 5 bases, with 10 bases between. CDR1 KGHSH and CDR2 LQKENI come from the germline V gene. The CDR3 is made up of 13 amino acids. The DNA for the CDR3 is TGTGCCAGCTCACCGGACAGTAATTATGGCTACACCTTC. This translates into CASSPDSNYGYTF.

The chain links TRBV6-1 to TRBJ2-4; no definite D call. The CDR3 is 16 amino acids. Trimming left V 4 bases short and J 0 bases short, with 13 bases between. Germline assignment: CDR1 MNHNS and CDR2 SASEGT. Here the CDR3 reads CASSAGVPLAKNIQYF. For the CDR3, the DNA is TGTGCCAGCAGTGCGGGTGTACCCCTAGCCAAAAACATTCAGTACTTC.

The V gene is TRBV5-1, the J gene TRBJ2-2, with D tentatively TRBD2 (5 bases). Trimming took off 4 bases at V and 0 bases at J, with 13 bases between the two ends. Per germline, CDR1 SGHRS and CDR2 YFSETQ. CDR3 size: 16 residues. In nucleotides, the CDR3 is TGCGCCAGCAGCGTAAACAGCGGAGCGAACACCGGGGAGCTGTTTTTT. Its protein is CASSVNSGANTGELFF.

The gene calls are TRBV23-1 and TRBJ2-4; 7 bases line up with TRBD2. TRBV23-1 is an ORF, with its function uncertain. J lost 9 bases, V lost 6 bases, and 8 bases had no gene match. This CDR3 contains 13 residues. Written as DNA, the CDR3 is TGCGCCAGCAGGGGAGGGTCGGGCATCATTCAGTACTTC. Its protein product is CASRGGSGIIQYF.

The chain has TRBV2 and TRBJ2-7; D may be TRBD2 (5 bases). CDR1 and CDR2 (germline): SNHLY, FYNNEI. The CDR3 spans 14 residues. V was cut by 3 bases and J by 1 base, with 10 bases left in between. The CDR3 loop reads CASSDEGESYEQYF. CDR3 DNA: TGTGCCAGCAGTGATGAGGGTGAATCCTACGAGCAGTACTTC.

The chain links TRBV6-1 to TRBJ2-7, with 10 bases that match TRBD2. With 0 bases clipped from V and 5 bases from J, the junction kept 7 bases outside the gene matches. Germline values: CDR1 MNHNS, CDR2 SASEGT. The CDR3 runs to 16 residues. Here the CDR3 reads CASSEAPLAGVHEQYF. As DNA, the CDR3 is TGTGCCAGCAGTGAAGCGCCCCTAGCGGGAGTGCACGAGCAGTACTTC.

The gene calls are TRBV6-5 and TRBJ1-1; D unresolved. Trimming shortened V by 2 bases and J by 0 bases, and 10 bases separated the two germline ends. Germline V gene data show CDR1 as MNHEY and CDR2 as SVGAGI. CDR3 length: 15 residues. CDR3 residues: CASSYVWAMNTEAFF. In DNA, the CDR3 is TGTGCCAGCAGTTACGTGTGGGCTATGAACACTGAAGCTTTCTTT.

This chain connects TRBV6-1 to TRBJ2-7; no clear D. V lost 6 bases to trimming and J lost 9 bases, with 3 bases between them. CDR3 size: 8 residues. Germline loops: CDR1 MNHNS, CDR2 SASEGT. The CDR3 reads CASSRQYF. CDR3 DNA sequence: TGTGCCAGCAGCCGGCAGTACTTC.

The rearrangement links TRBV29-1 to TRBJ2-1; 13 nucleotides align to TRBD2. V lost 7 bases and J lost 0; bases outside the gene matches: 9. The CDR3 loop spans 17 amino acids. Germline assignment: CDR1 SQVTM and CDR2 ANQGSEA. CDR3 in DNA: TGCAGCGGATTAGGGACTAGCGGGAAGAGCTCCTACAATGAGCAGTTCTTC. It is translated as CSGLGTSGKSSYNEQFF.

The gene calls are TRBV6-5 and TRBJ1-1; D is uncertain. Germline V gives CDR1 MNHEY, CDR2 SVGAGI. V gave up 8 bases and J gave up 1 base, with 11 bases separating them. The CDR3 is made up of 13 amino acids. The CDR3: CASYPLQNTEAFF. The CDR3 bases are TGTGCCAGCTACCCACTCCAGAACACTGAAGCTTTCTTT.

The chain joins TRBV13 to TRBJ2-3, with 9 bases lining up with TRBD2. Germline CDR1 and CDR2: PRHDT and FYEKMQ (reference sequence). Unmatched junction bases numbered 7, after V lost 1 base and J lost 2 bases. The CDR3 spans 17 residues. The CDR3 region is CASSLVGGGAITDTQYF. In DNA form, the CDR3 reads TGTGCCAGCAGCTTAGTGGGCGGGGGGGCCATCACAGATACGCAGTATTTT.